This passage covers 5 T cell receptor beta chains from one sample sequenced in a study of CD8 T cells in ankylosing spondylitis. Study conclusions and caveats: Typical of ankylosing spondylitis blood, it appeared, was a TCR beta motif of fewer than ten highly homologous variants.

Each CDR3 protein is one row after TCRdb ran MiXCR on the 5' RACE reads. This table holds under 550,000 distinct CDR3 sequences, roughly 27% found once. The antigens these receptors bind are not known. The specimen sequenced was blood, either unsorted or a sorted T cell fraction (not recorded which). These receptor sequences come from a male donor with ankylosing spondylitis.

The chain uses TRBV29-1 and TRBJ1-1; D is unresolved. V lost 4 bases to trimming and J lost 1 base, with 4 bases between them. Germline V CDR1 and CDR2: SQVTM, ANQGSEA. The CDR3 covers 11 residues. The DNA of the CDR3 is TGCAGCGTTGTGAGGAACACTGAAGCTTTCTTT. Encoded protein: CSVVRNTEAFF.

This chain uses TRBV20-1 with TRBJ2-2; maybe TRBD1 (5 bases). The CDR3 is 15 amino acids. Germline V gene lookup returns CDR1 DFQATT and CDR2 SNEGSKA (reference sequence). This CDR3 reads CSAQGGALNSGELFF. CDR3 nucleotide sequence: TGCAGCGCCCAGGGTGGGGCCCTAAACTCCGGGGAGCTGTTTTTT.

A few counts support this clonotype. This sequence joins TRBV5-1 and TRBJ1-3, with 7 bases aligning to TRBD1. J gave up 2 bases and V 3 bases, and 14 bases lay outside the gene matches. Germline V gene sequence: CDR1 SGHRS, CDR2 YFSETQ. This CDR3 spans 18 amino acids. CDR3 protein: CASSSRQGASFAGNTIYF. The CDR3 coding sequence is TGCGCCAGCAGCTCGAGACAGGGCGCAAGTTTCGCTGGAAACACCATATATTTT.

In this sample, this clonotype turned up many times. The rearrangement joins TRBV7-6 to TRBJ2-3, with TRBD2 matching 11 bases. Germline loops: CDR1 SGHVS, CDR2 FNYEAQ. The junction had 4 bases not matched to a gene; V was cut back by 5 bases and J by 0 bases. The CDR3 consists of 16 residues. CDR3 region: CASSLGTSGSTDTQYF. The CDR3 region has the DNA TGTGCCAGCAGCCTCGGGACTAGCGGTAGCACAGATACGCAGTATTTT.

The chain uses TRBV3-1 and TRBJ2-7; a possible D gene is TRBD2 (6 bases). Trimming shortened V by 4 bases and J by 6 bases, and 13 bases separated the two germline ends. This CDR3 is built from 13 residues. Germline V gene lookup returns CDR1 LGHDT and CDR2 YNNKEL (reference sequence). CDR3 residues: CASSLRLDGEQYF. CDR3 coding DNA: TGTGCCAGCAGCCTCCGACTAGACGGCGAGCAGTACTTC.